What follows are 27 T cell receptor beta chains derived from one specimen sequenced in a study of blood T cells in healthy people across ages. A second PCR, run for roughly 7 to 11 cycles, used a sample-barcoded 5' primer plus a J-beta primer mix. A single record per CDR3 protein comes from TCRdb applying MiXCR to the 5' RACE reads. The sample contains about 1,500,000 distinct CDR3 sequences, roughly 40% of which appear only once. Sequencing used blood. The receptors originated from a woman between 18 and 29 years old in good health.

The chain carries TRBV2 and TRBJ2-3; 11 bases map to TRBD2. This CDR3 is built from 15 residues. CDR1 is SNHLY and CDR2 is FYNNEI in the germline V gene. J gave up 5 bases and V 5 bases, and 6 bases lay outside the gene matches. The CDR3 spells CASSPLAGVGDTQYF. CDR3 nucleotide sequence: TGTGCCAGCAGTCCACTAGCGGGGGTGGGAGATACGCAGTATTTT.

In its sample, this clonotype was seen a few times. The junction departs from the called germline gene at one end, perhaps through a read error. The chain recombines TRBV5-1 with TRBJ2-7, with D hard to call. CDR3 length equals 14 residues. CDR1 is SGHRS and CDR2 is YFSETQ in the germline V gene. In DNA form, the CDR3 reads TGTGCCAGCAGCTTAGTCGGCTCAGCGTACGAGCAGTACTTC. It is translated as CASSLVGSAYEQYF.

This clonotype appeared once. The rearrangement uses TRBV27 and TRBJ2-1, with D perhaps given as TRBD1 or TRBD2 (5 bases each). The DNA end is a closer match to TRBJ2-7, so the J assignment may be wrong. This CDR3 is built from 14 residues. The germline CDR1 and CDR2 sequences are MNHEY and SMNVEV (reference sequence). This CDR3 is CASRVGRIYNEQYF. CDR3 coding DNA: TGTGCCAGCAGAGTGGGACGGATCTACAATGAGCAGTACTTC.

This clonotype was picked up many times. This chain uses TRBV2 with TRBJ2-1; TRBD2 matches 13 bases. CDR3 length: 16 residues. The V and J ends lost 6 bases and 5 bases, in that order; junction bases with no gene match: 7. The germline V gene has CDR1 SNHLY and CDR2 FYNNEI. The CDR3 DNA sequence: TGTGCCAGCAGGGAAAGACTAGCGGGAGGCCACAATGAGCAGTTCTTC. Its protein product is CASRERLAGGHNEQFF.

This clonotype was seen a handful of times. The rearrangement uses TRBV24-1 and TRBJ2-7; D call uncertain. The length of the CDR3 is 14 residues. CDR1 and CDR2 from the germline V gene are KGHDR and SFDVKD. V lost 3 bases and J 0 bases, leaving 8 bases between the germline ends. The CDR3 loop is CATSDPSRSYEQYF. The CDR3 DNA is TGTGCCACCAGTGATCCCTCCCGCTCCTACGAGCAGTACTTC.

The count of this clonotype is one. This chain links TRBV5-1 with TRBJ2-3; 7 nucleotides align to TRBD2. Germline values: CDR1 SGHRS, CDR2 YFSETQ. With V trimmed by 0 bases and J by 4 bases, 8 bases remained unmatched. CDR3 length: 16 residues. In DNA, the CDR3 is TGCGCCAGCAGCTTGGGGAGCGGGATAGCGGCAGATACGCAGTATTTT. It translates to CASSLGSGIAADTQYF.

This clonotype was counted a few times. CDR3 DNA sequence: TGTGCCAGCAGCCGGACTAGCGGGAGGGCCTTGTACGAGCAGTACTTC. Amino acid sequence: CASSRTSGRALYEQYF. The V and J genes are TRBV7-2 and TRBJ2-7, with 15 nucleotides matching TRBD2. With V trimmed by 5 bases and J by 4 bases, 6 bases remained unmatched. CDR1 and CDR2 from the germline V gene are SGHTA and FQGNSA. The CDR3 is 16 residues long. The full variable domain, in which reference TRBV7-2 and TRBJ2-7 provide the parts outside the CDR3, is GAGVSQSPSNKVTEKGKDVELRCDPISGHTALYWYRQSLGQGLEFLIYFQGNSAPDKSGLPSDRFSAERTGGSVSTLTIQRTQQEDSAVYLCASSRTSGRALYEQYFGPGTRLTVT.

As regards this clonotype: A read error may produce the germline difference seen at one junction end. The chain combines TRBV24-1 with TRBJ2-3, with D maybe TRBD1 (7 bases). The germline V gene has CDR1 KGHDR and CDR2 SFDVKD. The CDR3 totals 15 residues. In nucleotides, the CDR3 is TGTGCCGCCAGTGATGCGGGACAGTCCACAGATACGCAGTATTTT. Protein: CAASDAGQSTDTQYF.

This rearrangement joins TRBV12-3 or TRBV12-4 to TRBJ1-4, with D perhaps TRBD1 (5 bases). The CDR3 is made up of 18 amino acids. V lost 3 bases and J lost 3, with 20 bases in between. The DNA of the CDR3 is TGTGCCAGCAGTTTGGGCCCCGCTAGCGGGGCATCTAATGAAAAACTGTTTTTT. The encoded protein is CASSLGPASGASNEKLFF.

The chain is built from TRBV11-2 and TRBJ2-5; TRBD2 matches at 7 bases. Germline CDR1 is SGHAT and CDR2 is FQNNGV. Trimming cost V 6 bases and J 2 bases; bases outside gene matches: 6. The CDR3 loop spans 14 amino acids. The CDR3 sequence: CASSKLALQETQYF. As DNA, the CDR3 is TGTGCCAGCAGTAAACTAGCGCTTCAAGAGACCCAGTACTTC. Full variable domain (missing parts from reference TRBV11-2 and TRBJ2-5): EAGVAQSPRYKIIEKRQSVAFWCNPISGHATLYWYQQILGQGPKLLIQFQNNGVVDDSQLPKDRFSAERLKGVDSTLKIQPAKLEDSAVYLCASSKLALQETQYFGPGTRLLVL.

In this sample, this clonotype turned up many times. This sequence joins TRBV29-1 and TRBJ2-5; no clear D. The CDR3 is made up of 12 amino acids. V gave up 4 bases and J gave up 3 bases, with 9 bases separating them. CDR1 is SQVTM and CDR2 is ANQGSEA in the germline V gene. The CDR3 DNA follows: TGCAGCGTTGCCGACGGTAAAGAGACCCAGTACTTC. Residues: CSVADGKETQYF.

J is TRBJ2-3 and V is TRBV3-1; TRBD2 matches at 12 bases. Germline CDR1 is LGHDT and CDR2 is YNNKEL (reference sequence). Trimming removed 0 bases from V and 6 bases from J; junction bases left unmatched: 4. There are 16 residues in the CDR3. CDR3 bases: TGTGCCAGCAGCCAAGATCCGGGGACTAGCGGGGATACGCAGTATTTT. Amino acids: CASSQDPGTSGDTQYF.

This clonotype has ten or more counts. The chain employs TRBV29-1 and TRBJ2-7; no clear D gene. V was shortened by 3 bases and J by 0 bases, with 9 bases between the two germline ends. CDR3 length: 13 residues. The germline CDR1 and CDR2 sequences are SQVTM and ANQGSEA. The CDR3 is CSVEAELSYEQYF. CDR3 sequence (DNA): TGCAGCGTTGAGGCAGAGCTCTCCTACGAGCAGTACTTC.

The CDR3 region is CASETTGQRGYTF. The CDR3 DNA sequence: TGTGCCAGCGAAACCACGGGACAACGTGGCTACACCTTC. The rearrangement links TRBV6-1 to TRBJ1-2, with a tentative D call TRBD1 (6 bases). The V end lost 8 bases, the J end lost 7 bases, and 17 bases lay between the germline ends. CDR3 length equals 13 residues. The germline V gene has CDR1 MNHNS and CDR2 SASEGT.

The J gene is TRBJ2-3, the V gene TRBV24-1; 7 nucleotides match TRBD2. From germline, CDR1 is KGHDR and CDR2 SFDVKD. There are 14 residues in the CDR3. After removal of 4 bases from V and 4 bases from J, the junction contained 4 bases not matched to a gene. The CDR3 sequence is CATSDRLAADTQYF. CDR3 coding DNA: TGTGCCACCAGTGACCGACTAGCCGCAGATACGCAGTATTTT.

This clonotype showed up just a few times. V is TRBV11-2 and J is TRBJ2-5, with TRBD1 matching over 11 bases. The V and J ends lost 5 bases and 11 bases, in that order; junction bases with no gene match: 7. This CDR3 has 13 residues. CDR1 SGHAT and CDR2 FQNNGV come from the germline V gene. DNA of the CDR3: TGTGCCAGCAGCGGACAGGGGGCATTTGAGCAGTACTTC. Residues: CASSGQGAFEQYF. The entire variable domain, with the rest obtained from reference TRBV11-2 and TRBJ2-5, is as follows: EAGVAQSPRYKIIEKRQSVAFWCNPISGHATLYWYQQILGQGPKLLIQFQNNGVVDDSQLPKDRFSAERLKGVDSTLKIQPAKLEDSAVYLCASSGQGAFEQYFGPGTRLLVL.

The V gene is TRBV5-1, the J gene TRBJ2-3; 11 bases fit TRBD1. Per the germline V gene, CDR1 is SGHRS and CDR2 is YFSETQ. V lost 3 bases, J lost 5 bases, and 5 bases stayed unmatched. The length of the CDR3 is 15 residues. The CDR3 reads CASSSRGTGGDTQYF. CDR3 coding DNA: TGCGCCAGCAGCTCGAGAGGGACAGGGGGAGATACGCAGTATTTT.

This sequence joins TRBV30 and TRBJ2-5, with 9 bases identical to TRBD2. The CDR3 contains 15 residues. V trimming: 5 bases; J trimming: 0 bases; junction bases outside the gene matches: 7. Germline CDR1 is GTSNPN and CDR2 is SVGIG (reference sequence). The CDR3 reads CAWGSGTSNQETQYF. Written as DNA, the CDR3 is TGTGCCTGGGGCTCCGGGACTAGCAACCAAGAGACCCAGTACTTC. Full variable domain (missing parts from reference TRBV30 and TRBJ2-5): SQTIHQWPATLVQPVGSPLSLECTVEGTSNPNLYWYRQAAGRGLQLLFYSVGIGQISSEVPQNLSASRPQDRQFILSSKKLLLSDSGFYLCAWGSGTSNQETQYFGPGTRLLVL.

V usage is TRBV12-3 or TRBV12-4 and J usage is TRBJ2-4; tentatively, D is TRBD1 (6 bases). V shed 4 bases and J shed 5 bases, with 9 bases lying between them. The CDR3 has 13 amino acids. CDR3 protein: CASSSRTENIQYF. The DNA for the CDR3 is TGTGCCAGCAGTTCCCGGACAGAAAACATTCAGTACTTC.

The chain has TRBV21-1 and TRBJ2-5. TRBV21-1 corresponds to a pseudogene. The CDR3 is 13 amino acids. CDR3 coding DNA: TGTGCCAGCAGCAAGGACGGAAAAGAGACCCAGTACTTC. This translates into CASSKDGKETQYF.

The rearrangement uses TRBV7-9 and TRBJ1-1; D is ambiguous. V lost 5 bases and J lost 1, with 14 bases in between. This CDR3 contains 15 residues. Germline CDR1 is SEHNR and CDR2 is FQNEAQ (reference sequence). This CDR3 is CASSPMGSSNTEAFF. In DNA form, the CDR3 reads TGTGCCAGCAGCCCCATGGGCAGTTCGAACACTGAAGCTTTCTTT.

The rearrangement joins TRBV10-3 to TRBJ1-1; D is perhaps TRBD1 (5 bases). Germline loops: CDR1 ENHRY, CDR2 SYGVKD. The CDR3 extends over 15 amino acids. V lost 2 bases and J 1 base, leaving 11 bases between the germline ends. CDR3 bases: TGTGCCATCAGTGAGACCGGGGCGGGGAACACTGAAGCTTTCTTT. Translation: CAISETGAGNTEAFF.

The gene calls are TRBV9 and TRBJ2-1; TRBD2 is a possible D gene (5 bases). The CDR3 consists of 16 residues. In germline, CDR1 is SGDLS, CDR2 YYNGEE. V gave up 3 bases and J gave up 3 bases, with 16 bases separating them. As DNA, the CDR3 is TGTGCCAGCAGCGCCCTTGGAGGTTTCGACTACAATGAGCAGTTCTTC. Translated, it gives CASSALGGFDYNEQFF.

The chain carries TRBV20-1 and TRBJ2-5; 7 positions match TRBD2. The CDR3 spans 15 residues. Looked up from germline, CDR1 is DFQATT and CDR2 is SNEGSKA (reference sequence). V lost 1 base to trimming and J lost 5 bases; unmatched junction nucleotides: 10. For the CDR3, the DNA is TGCAGTGCTAGAGTAGGAGCGGGGAACTGGGAGACCCAGTACTTC. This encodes CSARVGAGNWETQYF.

The CDR3, as DNA: TGCGCCAGCAGCTGGTCGGGACTGAACTACGAGCAGTACTTC. This codes for CASSWSGLNYEQYF. The V and J genes are TRBV5-1 and TRBJ2-7; TRBD2 is a possible D gene (6 bases). V was pared by 3 bases and J by 3 bases, with 13 bases between. The length of the CDR3 is 14 residues. Germline CDR1 is SGHRS and CDR2 is YFSETQ.

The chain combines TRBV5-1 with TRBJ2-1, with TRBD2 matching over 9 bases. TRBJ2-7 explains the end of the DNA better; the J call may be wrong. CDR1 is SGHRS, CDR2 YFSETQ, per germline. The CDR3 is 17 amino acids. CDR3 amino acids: CASSLHRLAESYNEQYF. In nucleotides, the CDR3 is TGCGCCAGCAGCTTACACCGACTAGCGGAGTCCTACAATGAGCAGTACTTC.

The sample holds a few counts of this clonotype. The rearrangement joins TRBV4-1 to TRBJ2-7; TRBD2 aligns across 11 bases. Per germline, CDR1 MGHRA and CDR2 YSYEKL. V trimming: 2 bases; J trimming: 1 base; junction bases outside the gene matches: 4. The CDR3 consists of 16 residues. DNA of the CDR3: TGCGCCAGCAGCCAATCCGGGACTAGCGGTTCCTACGAGCAGTACTTC. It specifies CASSQSGTSGSYEQYF.